This T cell receptor beta chain was observed in a study of tissue T cells after allogeneic stem cell transplantation. Study at large: Adult allogeneic hematopoietic cell transplant recipients with steroid-refractory graft-versus-host disease were prospectively enrolled for research autopsy.

Assay: immunoSEQ multiplex PCR; the TCRdb copy retains only in-frame clones and omits some. The table records about 43,000 clones, more than 90% of them present only once. V gave up 5 bases and J gave up 8 bases; unmatched junction bases: 8. CDR1 is MGHDK, CDR2 SYGVNS, per germline. This CDR3 has 14 amino acids. Study findings and constraints: Alloreactivity or antigen specificity of tissue TCRs was not determined; some clones might be host cells. Anatomically similar tissues had similar TCR repertoires within each patient. Blood and spleen captured only part of the tissue TCR repertoire.

With regard to this clone: The target antigen is unknown.

This receptor was taken from a woman aged 40-70 years who later had graft-versus-host disease after an allogeneic stem cell transplant. This chain joins TRBV25-1 and TRBJ1-3, with 8 bases that match TRBD1. The specimen comprised blood, sampled before transplantation. CDR3 loop: CASSPTGGRDTIYF. The CDR3 coding sequence is TGTGCCAGCAGTCCTACAGGGGGGAGAGACACCATATATTTT.